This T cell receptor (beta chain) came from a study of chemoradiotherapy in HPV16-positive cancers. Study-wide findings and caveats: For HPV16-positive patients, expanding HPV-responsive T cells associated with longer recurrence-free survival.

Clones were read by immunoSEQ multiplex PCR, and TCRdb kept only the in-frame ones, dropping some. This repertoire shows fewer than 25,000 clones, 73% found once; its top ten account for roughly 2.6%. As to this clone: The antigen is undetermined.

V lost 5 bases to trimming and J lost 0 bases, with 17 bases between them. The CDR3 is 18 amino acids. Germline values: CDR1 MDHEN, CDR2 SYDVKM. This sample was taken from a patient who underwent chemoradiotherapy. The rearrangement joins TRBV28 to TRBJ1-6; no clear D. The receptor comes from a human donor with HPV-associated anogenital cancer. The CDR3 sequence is CASSRGLDGSSYNSPLHF. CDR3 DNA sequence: TGTGCCAGCAGTCGAGGGTTGGACGGAAGCTCCTATAATTCACCCCTCCACTTT. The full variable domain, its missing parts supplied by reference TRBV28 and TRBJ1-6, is DVKVTQSSRYLVKRTGEKVFLECVQDMDHENMFWYRQDPGLGLRLIYFSYDVKMKEKGDIPEGYSVSREKKERFSLILESASTNQTSMYLCASSRGLDGSSYNSPLHFGNGTRLTVT.